This TCR beta chain came from a study of Graves' ophthalmopathy and Graves' hyperthyroidism listed by TCRdb under 2018. Describing the broader study: Peripheral blood was collected before any treatment was given, at the time of initial diagnosis. For independent validation, a separate cohort was made up of 18 hyperthyroidism patients plus 17 patients who later progressed from hyperthyroidism to ophthalmopathy. In total, 135 blood samples were TCR-sequenced: under 45 ophthalmopathy, roughly 77 hyperthyroidism and about 17 hyperthyroidism-to-ophthalmopathy patients. After sampling, hyperthyroidism patients received methimazole starting at 30 mg daily, and ophthalmopathy patients received high-dose intravenous methylprednisolone. In about six hyperthyroidism patients, the T-cell repertoires found in thyroid tissue were compared with those found in blood. To explore V-J signatures distinguishing ophthalmopathy from hyperthyroidism, a discovery set of some 100 patients (roughly 42 ophthalmopathy, around 55 stable hyperthyroidism) was enrolled. The study used TCR beta repertoire signatures to distinguish Graves' ophthalmopathy from Graves' hyperthyroidism and to predict progression to ophthalmopathy.

There are many counts of this clonotype. Its cognate antigen has yet to be identified. One end of the junction varies from germline; a read error may be responsible. Overall study outcomes, separate from this receptor: Sample size was not statistically predetermined, and group allocation was not concealed from the investigators. In cross-validation, the 13-signature model distinguished ophthalmopathy from stable hyperthyroidism with 85% to 90% sensitivity and nearly 82% specificity, and in the test set the corresponding values were about 80% and 75%. In validation, the model predicted ophthalmopathy progression with about 64% sensitivity and 72.22% specificity; more than ten predicted patients were CT-confirmed with GO in a median of 6.5 months. Most expanded thyroid clonotypes with frequency above 0.001 were also detected in blood, suggesting blood repertoires may reflect the thyroid immune response.

CDR1 and CDR2 were assigned from the germline V gene as SGHTA and FQGNSA. The CDR3, from cysteine to phenylalanine, totals 13 residues. The only DNA kept is the CDR3, 39 bases in frame from the first base. For repertoire sequencing, TCR beta CDR3 regions were amplified from RNA transcripts. The first round of RT-PCR was done with HTBI primers and the Qiagen OneStep RT-PCR kit, and was followed by a second round of multiplex PCR, then size selection and purification. Sequencing of the libraries was carried out on an Illumina HiSeq2000 in paired-end mode with 100 bp reads. Regarding the original processing steps: SOAPnuke was used to process the reads, throwing out any read that had adapters, had uncalled bases, had a mean Phred below 15, or lacked an exact constant-primer or identifier match. COPE v1.2.5 was used to merge the high-quality paired reads. Each unique nucleotide sequence was treated as a clonotype, and MiTCR v1.1 was used to align the clonotypes to the IMGT TRB V, D and J references. Analysis was restricted to V-J combinations with a frequency above 0.0001, which covered about 99% of repertoires. For each V-J combination, a TCR clonal expansion and chaos score was defined as F50 clonal expansion divided by the chaos observed in the TCRdist matrix. Features were reduced by Welch's t-statistics and random forest to 10 to 15 V-J combinations, which fed a naive Bayes classifier. The Morisita-Horn index was used to measure how similar the thyroid and blood repertoires were. The public reads were reanalyzed by TCRdb: fastp trimming at Q25, MiXCR alignment, in-frame beta chains only. CDR3 protein duplicates are merged, each entry listing the most common genes and DNA. These V and J calls originate from TCRdb's pipeline instead of the authors' own analysis. Counted in this sample were around 600,000 distinct CDR3 sequences; roughly 39% of them appeared once. The leading ten clones occupy under 3.5% of the sample.

Ophthalmopathy patients were characterized by moderately to severely active disease, a Clinical Activity Score of at least 3, a NOSPECS grade of at least 4, and a disease duration under 3 months. Patients with other autoimmune diseases, uncontrolled infections, pregnancy or lactation were excluded. Diagnosis was based on clinical symptoms, serum thyroxine, TRAb, thyroid ultrasound and orbital computed tomography. Using Ficoll-Paque density gradient centrifugation, PBMCs were isolated from over 8.5 ml of fresh peripheral blood. Total RNA was extracted using Trizol reagent, and RNA quality was checked on an Agilent 2100 Bioanalyzer.

Rearrangement joined TRBV7-2 to TRBJ1-2, with 9 bases matching TRBD1. This clonotype was sampled from an adult man with Graves' ophthalmopathy. The sample consisted of peripheral blood. The DNA sequence follows: TGCGCCAGCAGCCAAGACCTCGACAGGGGGAAAACCTTC. Translated, this is CASSQDLDRGKTF.